A selection of T cell receptor beta chains follows, all from one sample in a study of cytomegalovirus exposure and HLA in healthy donors. The repertoire was sequenced with immunoSEQ multiplex PCR; TCRdb's copy has only in-frame clones and lacks some. The data show tens of thousands of clones, about 70% seen once. Material: PBMCs. Source of these receptors: a woman aged 30 to 39 in good health and CMV-seropositive. The CDR3 runs from the conserved cysteine through the conserved F or W. Each record gives: J gene, clone size, V gene, D gene, CDR3 DNA, CDR3 protein. A D gene is named only where the DNA matches it firmly. Size is omitted from some rows. Given values are once, few, many or a class for expanded clones.

TRBJ2-7 NA TRBV9 TRBD1 TGTGCCAGCAGCCCTCACCGGGACAGCTACGAGCAGTACTTC CASSPHRDSYEQYF
TRBJ1-1 NA TRBV6-5 TRBD1 TGTGCCAGCGCGAAATATGGGACAGGGTTCACTGAAGCTTTCTTT CASAKYGTGFTEAFF
TRBJ1-5 NA TRBV30 TRBD1 TGTGCCTGGAGTGCGGGACAGGGGACGCCCCAGCATTTT CAWSAGQGTPQHF
TRBJ2-3 NA TRBV27 NA TGTGCCAGCAGTTGGGGCTCCACAGATACGCAGTATTTT CASSWGSTDTQYF
TRBJ2-2 NA TRBV6-1 NA TGTGCCAGCAATCTGGCCCGCAGGGGCGGGGAGCTGTTTTTT CASNLARRGGELFF
TRBJ1-5 few TRBV27 TRBD1 TGTGCCAGCAGGACAGGGTTTGCGCAGCCCCAGCATTTT CASRTGFAQPQHF
TRBJ1-1 NA TRBV6-6 NA TGTGCCAGCAGCCCCGAGGGCGGGAACACTGAAGCTTTCTTT CASSPEGGNTEAFF
TRBJ2-5 NA TRBV28 NA TGTGCCAGCAGTAGGGGGGGCGTGCAGACCCAGTACTTC CASSRGGVQTQYF
TRBJ2-7 once TRBV7-8 NA TGTGCCAGCAGCTCAGCCCCGACAGGACCCAACTCCTACGAGCAGTACTTC CASSSAPTGPNSYEQYF
TRBJ2-3 NA TRBV10-1 NA TGCGCCAGCAGTGATGGCGGTAGCACAGATACGCAGTATTTT CASSDGGSTDTQYF
TRBJ1-1 few TRBV28 TRBD1 TGTGCCAGCACCCCCTACCCGGACAGGGAACCTGAAGCTTTCTTT CASTPYPDREPEAFF
TRBJ2-1 NA TRBV5-1 NA TGCGCCAGCAGCTTGGTAGACAATGAGCAGTTCTTC CASSLVDNEQFF
TRBJ2-7 few TRBV6-6 TRBD2 TGTGCCAGCAGTTGGGGACTACAGGAGCAGTACTTC CASSWGLQEQYF
TRBJ2-6 NA TRBV7-2 NA TGTGCCAGCAGCTCCAACTCTGGGGCCAACGTCCTGACTTTC CASSSNSGANVLTF
TRBJ2-7 NA TRBV25-1 TRBD2 TGTGCCAGCAGCTTAGCGGGAGGGCTCCCCTACGAGCAGTACTTC CASSLAGGLPYEQYF
TRBJ2-1 NA TRBV6-6 TRBD2 TGTGCCAGCAGCTCCCAACTCGGACTAGCGGGAGACGAGCAGTTCTTC CASSSQLGLAGDEQFF
TRBJ2-2 NA TRBV29-1 TRBD2 TGCAGCGTTTCCCTTGGGAGCGGGAGGGCCTTGGCCGGGGAGCTGTTTTTT CSVSLGSGRALAGELFF